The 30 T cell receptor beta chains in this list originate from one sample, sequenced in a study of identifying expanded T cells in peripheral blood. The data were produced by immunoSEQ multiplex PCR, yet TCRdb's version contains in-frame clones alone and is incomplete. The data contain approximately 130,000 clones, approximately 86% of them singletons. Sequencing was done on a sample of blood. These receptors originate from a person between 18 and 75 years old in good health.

CDR3 sequence reads: CASSQEGVGNQPQHF. The DNA for the CDR3 is TGCGCCAGCAGCCAAGAGGGAGTTGGCAATCAGCCCCAGCATTTT. V and J are TRBV4-1 and TRBJ1-5, with no clear D. This CDR3 is 15 amino acids long. Per germline, CDR1 MGHRA and CDR2 YSYEKL. Deletions cut 0 bases from V and 2 bases from J, with 8 bases between.

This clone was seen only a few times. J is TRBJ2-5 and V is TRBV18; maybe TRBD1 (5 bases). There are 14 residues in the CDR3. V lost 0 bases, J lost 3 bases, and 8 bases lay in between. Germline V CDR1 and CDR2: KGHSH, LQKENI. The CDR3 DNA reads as TGTGCCAGCTCACCACCGGCAGGGAAAGAGACCCAGTACTTC. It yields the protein CASSPPAGKETQYF.

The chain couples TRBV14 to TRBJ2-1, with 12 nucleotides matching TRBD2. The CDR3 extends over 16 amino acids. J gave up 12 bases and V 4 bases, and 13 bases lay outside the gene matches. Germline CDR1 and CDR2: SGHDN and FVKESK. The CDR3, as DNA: TGTGCCAGCAGCCCCTGGACTAGCGGGACATATGGTGGGCAGTTCTTC. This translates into CASSPWTSGTYGGQFF. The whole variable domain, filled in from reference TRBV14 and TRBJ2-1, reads EAGVTQFPSHSVIEKGQTVTLRCDPISGHDNLYWYRRVMGKEIKFLLHFVKESKQDESGMPNNRFLAERTGGTYSTLKVQPAELEDSGVYFCASSPWTSGTYGGQFFGPGTRLTVL.

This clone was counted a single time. The CDR3, as DNA: TGTGCCAGCTTACAAACAAATAACTATGGCTACACCTTC. Amino acids: CASLQTNNYGYTF. This chain uses TRBV28 with TRBJ1-2; D is unclear. CDR1 is MDHEN, CDR2 SYDVKM, per germline. V lost 8 bases to trimming and J lost 1 base, with 11 bases between them. The CDR3 contains 13 residues.

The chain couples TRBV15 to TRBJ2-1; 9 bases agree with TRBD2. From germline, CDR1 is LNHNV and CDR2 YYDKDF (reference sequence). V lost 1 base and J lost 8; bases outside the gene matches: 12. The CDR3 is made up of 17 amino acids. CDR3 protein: CATSRVFGGGAYDEQFF. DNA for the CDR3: TGTGCCACCAGCAGAGTCTTTGGCGGGGGGGCGTACGATGAGCAGTTCTTC.

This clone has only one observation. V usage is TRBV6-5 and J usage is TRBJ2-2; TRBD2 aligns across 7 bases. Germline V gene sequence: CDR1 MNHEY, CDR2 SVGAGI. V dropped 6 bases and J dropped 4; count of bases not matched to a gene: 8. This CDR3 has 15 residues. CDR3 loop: CASSLGEGGTGELFF. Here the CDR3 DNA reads TGTGCCAGCAGCCTCGGGGAGGGAGGCACCGGGGAGCTGTTTTTT.

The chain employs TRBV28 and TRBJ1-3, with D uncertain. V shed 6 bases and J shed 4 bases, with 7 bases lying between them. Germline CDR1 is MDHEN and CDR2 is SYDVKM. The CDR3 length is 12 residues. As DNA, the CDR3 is TGTGCCAGCAGCACGAACGGAAACACCATATATTTT. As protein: CASSTNGNTIYF.

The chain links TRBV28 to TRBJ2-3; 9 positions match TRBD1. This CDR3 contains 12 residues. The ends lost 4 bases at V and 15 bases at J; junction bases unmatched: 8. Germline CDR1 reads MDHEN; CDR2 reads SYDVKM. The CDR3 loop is CASSSGDRAKYF. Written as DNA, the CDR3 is TGTGCCAGCAGTTCTGGGGACAGGGCCAAATATTTT.

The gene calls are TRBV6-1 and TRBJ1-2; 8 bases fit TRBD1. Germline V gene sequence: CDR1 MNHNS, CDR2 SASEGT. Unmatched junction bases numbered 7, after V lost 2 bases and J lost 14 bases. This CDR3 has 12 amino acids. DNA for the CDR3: TGTGCCAGCAGTGAAAGTCAGGGGGCGAGAACCTTC. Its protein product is CASSESQGARTF.

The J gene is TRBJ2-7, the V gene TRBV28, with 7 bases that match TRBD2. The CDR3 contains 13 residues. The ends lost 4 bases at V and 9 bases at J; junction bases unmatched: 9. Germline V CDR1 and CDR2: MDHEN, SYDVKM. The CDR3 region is CASSSGLEGVQYF. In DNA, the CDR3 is TGTGCCAGCAGTTCCGGACTAGAAGGAGTGCAGTACTTC.

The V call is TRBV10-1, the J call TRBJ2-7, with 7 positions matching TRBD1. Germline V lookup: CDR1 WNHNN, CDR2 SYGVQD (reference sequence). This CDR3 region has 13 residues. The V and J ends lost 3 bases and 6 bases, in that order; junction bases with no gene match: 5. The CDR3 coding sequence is TGCGCCAGCAGTGATTACAGGGGTGGCGAGCAGTACTTC. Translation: CASSDYRGGEQYF.

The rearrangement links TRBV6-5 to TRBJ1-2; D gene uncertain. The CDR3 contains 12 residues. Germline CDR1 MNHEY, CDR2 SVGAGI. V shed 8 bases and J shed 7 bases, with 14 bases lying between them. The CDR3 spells CASASLRAGYTF. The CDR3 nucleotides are TGTGCCAGCGCCTCTCTTCGGGCTGGCTACACCTTC.

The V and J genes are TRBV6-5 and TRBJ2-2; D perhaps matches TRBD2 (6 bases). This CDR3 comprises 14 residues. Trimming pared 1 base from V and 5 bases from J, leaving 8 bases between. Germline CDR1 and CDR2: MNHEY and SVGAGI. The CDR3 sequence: CASSYYGGTGELFF. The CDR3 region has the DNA TGTGCCAGCAGTTACTACGGGGGAACCGGGGAGCTGTTTTTT.

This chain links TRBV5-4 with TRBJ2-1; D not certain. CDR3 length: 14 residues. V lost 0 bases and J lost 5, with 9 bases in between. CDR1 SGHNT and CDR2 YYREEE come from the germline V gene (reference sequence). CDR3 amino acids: CASSLEQRNNEQFF. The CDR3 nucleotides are TGTGCCAGCAGCTTGGAACAGAGAAACAATGAGCAGTTCTTC.

The CDR3 nucleotides are TGTGCCAGCAGAATCGGGCCGAGTAATGAAAAACTGTTTTTT. This encodes CASRIGPSNEKLFF. This chain joins TRBV28 and TRBJ1-4; no definite D call. Germline V gives CDR1 MDHEN, CDR2 SYDVKM. V lost 6 bases, J lost 4 bases, and 12 bases lay in between. The length of the CDR3 is 14 residues.

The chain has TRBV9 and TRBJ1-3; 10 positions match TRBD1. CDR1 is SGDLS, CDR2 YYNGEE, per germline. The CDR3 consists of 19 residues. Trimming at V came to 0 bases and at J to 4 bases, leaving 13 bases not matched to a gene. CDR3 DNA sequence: TGTGCCAGCAGCGTAGTCCCGGGACGACAGGGGGCATCCGGAAACACCATATATTTT. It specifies CASSVVPGRQGASGNTIYF.

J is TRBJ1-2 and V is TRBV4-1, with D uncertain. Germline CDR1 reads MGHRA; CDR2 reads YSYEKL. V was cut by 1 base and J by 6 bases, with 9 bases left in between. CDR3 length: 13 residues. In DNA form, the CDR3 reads TGCGCCAGCAGCCAAGGGGCTTGGGATGGCTACACCTTC. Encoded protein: CASSQGAWDGYTF.

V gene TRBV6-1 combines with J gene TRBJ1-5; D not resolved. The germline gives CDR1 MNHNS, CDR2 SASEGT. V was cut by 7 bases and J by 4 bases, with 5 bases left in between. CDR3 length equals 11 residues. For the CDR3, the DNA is TGTGCCAGCAAAAAGAATCAGCCCCAGCATTTT. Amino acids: CASKKNQPQHF.

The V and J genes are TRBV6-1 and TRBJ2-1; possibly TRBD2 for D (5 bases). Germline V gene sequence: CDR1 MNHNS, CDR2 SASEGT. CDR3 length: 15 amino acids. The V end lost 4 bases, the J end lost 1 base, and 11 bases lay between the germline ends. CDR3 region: CASSAAGESYNEQFF. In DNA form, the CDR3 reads TGTGCCAGCAGTGCTGCCGGGGAGTCCTACAATGAGCAGTTCTTC.

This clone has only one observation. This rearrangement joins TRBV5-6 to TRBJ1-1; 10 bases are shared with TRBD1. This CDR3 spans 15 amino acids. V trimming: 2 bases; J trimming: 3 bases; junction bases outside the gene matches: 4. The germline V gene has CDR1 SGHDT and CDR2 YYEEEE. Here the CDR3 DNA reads TGTGCCAGCAGCTTACTGGGACAGGGGTACACTGAAGCTTTCTTT. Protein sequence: CASSLLGQGYTEAFF. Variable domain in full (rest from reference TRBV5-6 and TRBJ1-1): DAGVTQSPTHLIKTRGQQVTLRCSPKSGHDTVSWYQQALGQGPQFIFQYYEEEERQRGNFPDRFSGHQFPNYSSELNVNALLLGDSALYLCASSLLGQGYTEAFFGQGTRLTVV.

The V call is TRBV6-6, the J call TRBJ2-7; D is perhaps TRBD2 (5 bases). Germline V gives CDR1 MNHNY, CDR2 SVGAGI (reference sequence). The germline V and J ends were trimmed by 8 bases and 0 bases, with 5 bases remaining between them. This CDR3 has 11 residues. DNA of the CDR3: TGTGCCAGCGGGAGCTCCTACGAGCAGTACTTC. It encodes CASGSSYEQYF.

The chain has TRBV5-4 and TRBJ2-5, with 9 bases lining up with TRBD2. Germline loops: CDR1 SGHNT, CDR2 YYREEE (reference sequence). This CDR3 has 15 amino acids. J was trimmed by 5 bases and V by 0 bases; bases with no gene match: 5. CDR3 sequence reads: CASSLGAGGTETQYF. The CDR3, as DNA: TGTGCCAGCAGCTTGGGTGCGGGGGGGACGGAGACCCAGTACTTC. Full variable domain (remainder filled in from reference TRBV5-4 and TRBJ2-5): ETGVTQSPTHLIKTRGQQVTLRCSSQSGHNTVSWYQQALGQGPQFIFQYYREEENGRGNFPPRFSGLQFPNYSSELNVNALELDDSALYLCASSLGAGGTETQYFGPGTRLLVL.

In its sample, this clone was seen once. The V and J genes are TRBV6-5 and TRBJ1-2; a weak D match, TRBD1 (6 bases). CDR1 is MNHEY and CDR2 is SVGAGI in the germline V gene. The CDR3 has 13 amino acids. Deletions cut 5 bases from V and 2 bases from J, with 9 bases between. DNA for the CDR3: TGTGCCAGCAGTAAAGGGGGAAACTATGGCTACACCTTC. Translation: CASSKGGNYGYTF.

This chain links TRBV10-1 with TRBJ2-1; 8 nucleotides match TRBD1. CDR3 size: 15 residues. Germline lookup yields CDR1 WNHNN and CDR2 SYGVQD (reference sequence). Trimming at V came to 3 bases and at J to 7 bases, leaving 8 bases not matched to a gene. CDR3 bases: TGCGCCAGCAGTGATACAGGGGGGACTCTTAATGAGCAGTTCTTC. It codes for CASSDTGGTLNEQFF.

The CDR3 loop reads CASSAGQEETQYF. CDR3 nucleotides: TGTGCCAGCAGCGCGGGTCAGGAAGAGACCCAGTACTTC. The chain joins TRBV5-4 to TRBJ2-5; maybe TRBD2 (5 bases). Trimming pared 4 bases from V and 3 bases from J, leaving 10 bases between. There are 13 residues in the CDR3. Germline V gene lookup returns CDR1 SGHNT and CDR2 YYREEE (reference sequence). Supplemented by reference TRBV5-4 and TRBJ2-5, the full variable domain reads ETGVTQSPTHLIKTRGQQVTLRCSSQSGHNTVSWYQQALGQGPQFIFQYYREEENGRGNFPPRFSGLQFPNYSSELNVNALELDDSALYLCASSAGQEETQYFGPGTRLLVL.

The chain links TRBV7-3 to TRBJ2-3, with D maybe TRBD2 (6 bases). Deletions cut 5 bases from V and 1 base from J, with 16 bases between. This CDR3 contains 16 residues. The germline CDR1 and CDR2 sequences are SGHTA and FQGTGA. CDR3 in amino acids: CASSAGPQRGTDTQYF. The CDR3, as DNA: TGTGCCAGCAGCGCGGGTCCCCAGCGGGGCACAGATACGCAGTATTTT. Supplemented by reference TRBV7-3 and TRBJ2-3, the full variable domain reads GAGVSQTPSNKVTEKGKYVELRCDPISGHTALYWYRQSLGQGPEFLIYFQGTGAADDSGLPNDRFFAVRPEGSVSTLKIQRTERGDSAVYLCASSAGPQRGTDTQYFGPGTRLTVL.

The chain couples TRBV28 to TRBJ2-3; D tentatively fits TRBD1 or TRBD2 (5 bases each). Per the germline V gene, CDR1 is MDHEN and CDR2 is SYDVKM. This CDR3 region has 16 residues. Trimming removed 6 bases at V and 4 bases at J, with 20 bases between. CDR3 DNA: TGTGCCAGCAGATCCAGCCGAGGGGCTACCGCAGATACGCAGTATTTT. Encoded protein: CASRSSRGATADTQYF.

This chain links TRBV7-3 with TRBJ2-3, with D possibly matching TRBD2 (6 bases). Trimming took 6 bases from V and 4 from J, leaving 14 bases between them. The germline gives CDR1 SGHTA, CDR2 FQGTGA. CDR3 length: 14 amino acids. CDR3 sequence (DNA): TGTGCCAGCAGTTCCGGAGGGAGTGCAGATACGCAGTATTTT. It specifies CASSSGGSADTQYF.

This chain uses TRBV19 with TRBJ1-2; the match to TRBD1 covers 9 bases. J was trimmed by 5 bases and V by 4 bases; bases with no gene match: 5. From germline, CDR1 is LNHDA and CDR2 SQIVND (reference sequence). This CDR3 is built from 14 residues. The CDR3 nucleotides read TGTGCCAGTAGTACCTCGACAGGGGGTTATGGCTACACCTTC. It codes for CASSTSTGGYGYTF.

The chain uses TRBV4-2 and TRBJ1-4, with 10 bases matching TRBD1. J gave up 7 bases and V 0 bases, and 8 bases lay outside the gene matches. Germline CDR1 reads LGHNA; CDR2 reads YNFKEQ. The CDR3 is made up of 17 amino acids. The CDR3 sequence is CASSQDNRDRGGEKLFF. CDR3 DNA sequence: TGTGCCAGCAGCCAAGACAACCGGGACAGGGGCGGTGAAAAACTGTTTTTT.